These 3 T cell receptor beta chains were all obtained from the same sample, sequenced in a study of blood T cell repertoires in COVID-19 (dated by TCRdb to the early 2020s). Library creation used the immunoSEQ multiplex PCR assay. TCRdb holds this immuneACCESS table with in-frame rearrangements only. Some clones are missing; in checked studies, unresolved V genes explain under half, and the rest has no known cause. Counted in this sample were 120,000 or so clones; 75% to 85% of them appeared once. The ten most abundant clones make up 3.8% of the sample. Sequencing was performed on peripheral blood. Receptors originate from a woman in her forties or fifties with acute or convalescent COVID-19.

This sequence joins TRBV4-2 and TRBJ2-7; D is possibly TRBD2 (5 bases). The CDR3 has 15 residues. Germline CDR1 is LGHNA and CDR2 is YNFKEQ. V was clipped by 0 bases and J by 0 bases, with 9 bases between them. CDR3 DNA sequence: TGTGCCAGCAGCCAAGATCCTAGCAGCTCCTACGAGCAGTACTTC. Its protein is CASSQDPSSSYEQYF.

The V and J genes are TRBV5-4 and TRBJ2-5, with TRBD1 matching over 10 bases. The CDR3 length is 15 residues. The V and J ends lost 4 bases and 5 bases, in that order; junction bases with no gene match: 8. Germline values: CDR1 SGHNT, CDR2 YYREEE (reference sequence). CDR3 DNA sequence: TGTGCCAGCAGCCCTTCGACAGGGGGCGGGGAGACCCAGTACTTC. Amino acids: CASSPSTGGGETQYF.

The chain recombines TRBV18 with TRBJ2-3; a possible D gene is TRBD2 (6 bases). V lost 6 bases and J 4 bases, leaving 14 bases between the germline ends. Looked up from germline, CDR1 is KGHSH and CDR2 is LQKENI. The CDR3 has 14 amino acids. CDR3 protein: CASSVGPGADTQYF. DNA for the CDR3: TGTGCCAGCTCTGTGGGGCCGGGAGCAGATACGCAGTATTTT.